One and the same sample provided the 24 T cell receptor beta chains below, sequenced in a study of untreated major depressive disorder. Profiled with immunoSEQ multiplex PCR; TCRdb holds only in-frame clones, not every one. This sample has tens of thousands of clones, with around 93% found just once. The sample comprised CD4+ T cells from PBMCs. These receptors were obtained from a man aged 25 to 40 in good health.

The DNA of the CDR3 is TGTGCCAGCAGCCCGGCGGAGGACTACTACGAGCAGTACTTC. It is translated as CASSPAEDYYEQYF. The chain has TRBV7-9 and TRBJ2-7; D perhaps matches TRBD2 (6 bases). There are 14 residues in the CDR3. The V and J ends lost 5 bases and 3 bases respectively, with 14 bases between them. Germline CDR1 reads SEHNR; CDR2 reads FQNEAQ (reference sequence). Full variable domain (rest looked up from reference TRBV7-9 and TRBJ2-7): DTGVSQNPRHKITKRGQNVTFRCDPISEHNRLYWYRQTLGQGPEFLTYFQNEAQLEKSRLLSDRFSAERPKGSFSTLEIQRTEQGDSAMYLCASSPAEDYYEQYFGPGTRLTVT.

This clone has only a few counts. The rearrangement uses TRBV5-1 and TRBJ1-1; D is ambiguous. Germline V CDR1 and CDR2: SGHRS, YFSETQ. The V end was cut by 4 bases, the J end by 4 bases, with 11 bases between. The CDR3 consists of 13 residues. The CDR3 DNA reads TGCGCCAGCAGCGACGGGCGGCGCACTGAAGCTTTCTTT. It yields the protein CASSDGRRTEAFF.

The chain has TRBV27 and TRBJ1-2; no definite D call. This CDR3 region has 13 residues. Trimming took off 0 bases at V and 5 bases at J, with 7 bases between the two ends. Germline-derived CDR1 and CDR2 are MNHEY and SMNVEV (reference sequence). The CDR3 region is CASSLSLFYGYTF. The CDR3 DNA follows: TGTGCCAGCAGTTTATCCCTCTTTTATGGCTACACCTTC.

The V gene is TRBV10-3, the J gene TRBJ2-3; D unresolved. This CDR3 contains 13 residues. Per the germline V gene, CDR1 is ENHRY and CDR2 is SYGVKD. The germline V and J ends were trimmed by 3 bases and 3 bases, with 7 bases remaining between them. CDR3: CAISEKRTDTQYF. The CDR3 nucleotides read TGTGCCATCAGTGAAAAGCGTACAGATACGCAGTATTTT.

The chain couples TRBV6-1 to TRBJ2-3, with 12 bases aligning to TRBD2. Trimming at V came to 2 bases and at J to 4 bases, leaving 1 base not matched to a gene. The CDR3 has 15 amino acids. Germline V gene data show CDR1 as MNHNS and CDR2 as SASEGT. CDR3 loop: CASSELAGGPDTQYF. Written as DNA, the CDR3 is TGTGCCAGCAGTGAACTAGCGGGAGGGCCAGATACGCAGTATTTT.

The chain uses TRBV4-2 and TRBJ2-1; 7 bases are shared with TRBD2. After removal of 0 bases from V and 7 bases from J, the junction contained 6 bases not matched to a gene. Germline lookup yields CDR1 LGHNA and CDR2 YNFKEQ. This CDR3 is built from 15 residues. The CDR3 region has the DNA TGTGCCAGCAGCCAAGATTCTCCTAGCGGTAATGAGCAGTTCTTC. This encodes CASSQDSPSGNEQFF.

This chain connects TRBV25-1 to TRBJ1-1; D possibly corresponds to TRBD1 (5 bases). The CDR3 is 16 residues long. Germline assignment: CDR1 MGHDK and CDR2 SYGVNS. The V end was cut by 5 bases, the J end by 1 base, with 17 bases between. The CDR3 here is CASSPLGWTPNTEAFF. DNA of the CDR3: TGTGCCAGCAGTCCCCTAGGGTGGACACCGAACACTGAAGCTTTCTTT.

This chain links TRBV4-3 with TRBJ1-1; D gene unclear. V was shortened by 0 bases and J by 0 bases, with 14 bases between the two germline ends. The CDR3 totals 17 residues. Germline V gives CDR1 LGHNA, CDR2 YSLEER. The CDR3 loop is CASSQDSGKAMNTEAFF. CDR3 DNA: TGCGCCAGCAGCCAAGATTCGGGGAAGGCTATGAACACTGAAGCTTTCTTT.

This chain joins TRBV18 and TRBJ1-4; perhaps TRBD1 as D (5 bases). From germline, CDR1 is KGHSH and CDR2 LQKENI. Trimming removed 0 bases from V and 7 bases from J, with 12 bases in between. The CDR3 extends over 15 amino acids. CDR3 amino acids: CASSPPGVIGEKLFF. CDR3 in DNA: TGTGCCAGCTCACCACCAGGGGTAATTGGTGAAAAACTGTTTTTT.

Here the CDR3 reads CASSTSYEQYF. CDR3 nucleotide sequence: TGTGCCAGCTCAACTTCCTACGAGCAGTACTTC. The rearrangement links TRBV18 to TRBJ2-7; D unresolved. The CDR3 has 11 amino acids. Trimming removed 5 bases from V and 1 base from J, with 3 bases in between. Germline lookup yields CDR1 KGHSH and CDR2 LQKENI.

V is TRBV19 and J is TRBJ1-2; no clear D. The germline V gene encodes CDR1 LNHDA and CDR2 SQIVND (reference sequence). V lost 5 bases to trimming and J lost 6 bases, with 13 bases between them. The CDR3 sequence is 13 residues long. DNA for the CDR3: TGTGCCAGTAGTGATCATTGGTGGGATGGCTACACCTTC. Its translation is CASSDHWWDGYTF.

This rearrangement joins TRBV6-6 to TRBJ2-1; 10 positions match TRBD1. From germline, CDR1 is MNHNY and CDR2 SVGAGI (reference sequence). The V gene end was trimmed by 5 bases and the J gene end by 7 bases; junction bases not matched to a gene: 2. The CDR3 has 13 residues. CDR3 residues: CASSGDRGNEQFF. The CDR3 nucleotides read TGTGCCAGCAGTGGGGACAGGGGTAATGAGCAGTTCTTC.

This sequence joins TRBV5-1 and TRBJ2-5, with TRBD2 identical over 8 bases. Germline assignment: CDR1 SGHRS and CDR2 YFSETQ. With V trimmed by 5 bases and J by 2 bases, 11 bases remained unmatched. The CDR3 is made up of 16 amino acids. The CDR3 nucleotides read TGCGCCAGCAGTACCTCCCCGACTAGCGCGCAAGAGACCCAGTACTTC. It is translated as CASSTSPTSAQETQYF.

The chain employs TRBV11-1 and TRBJ2-5; the D gene is possibly TRBD1 (5 bases). V was cut by 5 bases and J by 2 bases, with 18 bases left in between. This CDR3 has 16 amino acids. CDR1 SGHAT and CDR2 FQDESV come from the germline V gene (reference sequence). The CDR3 nucleotides read TGTGCCAGCAGCCACCGGCGCTCTAGACAGCAAGAGACCCAGTACTTC. This codes for CASSHRRSRQQETQYF.

A single count supports this clone. The chain couples TRBV6-4 to TRBJ2-3; D possibly uses TRBD1 or TRBD2 (5 bases each). V was trimmed by 9 bases and J by 2 bases, leaving 12 bases between them. Germline-derived CDR1 and CDR2 are MRHNA and SNTAGT. This CDR3 comprises 13 residues. The CDR3 is CASGRGTTDTQYF. CDR3 nucleotides: TGTGCCAGTGGGAGAGGGACCACAGATACGCAGTATTTT.

This chain connects TRBV4-1 to TRBJ1-5; possibly TRBD1 for D (5 bases). V lost 0 bases and J lost 2, with 11 bases in between. Germline CDR1 reads MGHRA; CDR2 reads YSYEKL. This CDR3 has 16 residues. CDR3 sequence: CASSQDGGIGNQPQHF. DNA of the CDR3: TGCGCCAGCAGCCAAGACGGGGGGATCGGCAATCAGCCCCAGCATTTT.

This rearrangement joins TRBV2 to TRBJ2-1, with D unclear. Germline assignment: CDR1 SNHLY and CDR2 FYNNEI. The V end lost 8 bases, the J end lost 3 bases, and 8 bases lay between the germline ends. CDR3 length: 12 residues. The CDR3, as DNA: TGTGCCAGCCAGCAGGACTACAATGAGCAGTTCTTC. Translation: CASQQDYNEQFF. Combining the CDR3 with reference TRBV2 and TRBJ2-1 gives the whole variable domain EPEVTQTPSHQVTQMGQEVILRCVPISNHLYFYWYRQILGQKVEFLVSFYNNEISEKSEIFDDQFSVERPDGSNFTLKIRSTKLEDSAMYFCASQQDYNEQFFGPGTRLTVL.

The chain joins TRBV6-5 to TRBJ1-2, with D tentatively TRBD1 (5 bases). The germline gives CDR1 MNHEY, CDR2 SVGAGI. This CDR3 is built from 14 residues. Trimming cost V 1 base and J 7 bases, with 13 bases left between them. The CDR3 loop reads CASSYWGVGSGYTF. The CDR3 DNA follows: TGTGCCAGCAGTTACTGGGGGGTTGGCTCTGGCTACACCTTC.

The gene calls are TRBV2 and TRBJ1-5, with a tentative D call TRBD1 (6 bases). Germline V gives CDR1 SNHLY, CDR2 FYNNEI. V lost 5 bases and J 7 bases, leaving 21 bases between the germline ends. The CDR3 is 16 residues long. CDR3 in DNA: TGTGCCAGCAGTACGGAACTCGGGACATCAGGGCAGCCCCAGCATTTT. Its translation: CASSTELGTSGQPQHF.

This chain connects TRBV4-2 to TRBJ1-5; D remains unclear. The CDR3 runs 15 residues. The ends were cut back, 0 bases at V and 1 base at J, with 7 bases in the middle. The germline V gene encodes CDR1 LGHNA and CDR2 YNFKEQ. The CDR3 is CASSQEGRSNQPQHF. The CDR3 DNA sequence: TGTGCCAGCAGCCAAGAAGGACGGAGCAATCAGCCCCAGCATTTT.

This clone showed up just once. The chain employs TRBV5-1 and TRBJ2-3; TRBD1 matches at 9 bases. The CDR3 consists of 15 residues. Germline CDR1 is SGHRS and CDR2 is YFSETQ. V dropped 5 bases and J dropped 3; count of bases not matched to a gene: 7. The CDR3 reads CASSPGQGRTDTQYF. In nucleotides, the CDR3 is TGCGCCAGCAGTCCCGGACAGGGGAGAACAGATACGCAGTATTTT.

The chain combines TRBV7-2 with TRBJ1-2; the D gene is possibly TRBD1 (5 bases). V gave up 3 bases and J gave up 0 bases, with 17 bases separating them. Germline CDR1 reads SGHTA; CDR2 reads FQGNSA. The CDR3 sequence is 17 residues long. CDR3: CASSFPIGGGPNYGYTF. The DNA of the CDR3 is TGTGCCAGCAGCTTTCCCATAGGCGGGGGACCTAACTATGGCTACACCTTC.

The chain is built from TRBV6-6 and TRBJ1-2, with unresolved D. Germline values: CDR1 MNHNY, CDR2 SVGAGI (reference sequence). There are 15 residues in the CDR3. V dropped 1 base and J dropped 3 bases, with 12 bases sitting between them. CDR3 region: CASSYWTDGDYGYTF. The CDR3, as DNA: TGTGCCAGCAGTTACTGGACGGACGGGGACTATGGCTACACCTTC.

This chain links TRBV2 with TRBJ2-1; perhaps TRBD2 as D (5 bases). The CDR3 extends over 12 amino acids. With 4 bases removed from V and 5 bases from J, the gap between germline ends came to 6 bases. Germline lookup yields CDR1 SNHLY and CDR2 FYNNEI. CDR3 residues: CASSVRDNEQFF. The CDR3 nucleotides are TGTGCCAGCAGTGTGAGGGACAATGAGCAGTTCTTC.